These T cell receptor beta chains were read from a single sample in a study of tumor-infiltrating lymphocytes in primary liver carcinoma. One entry per CDR3 protein results from TCRdb running MiXCR on the multiplex PCR reads. The sample records about 180,000 distinct CDR3 sequences, about 60% being singletons. Sequences were obtained from peripheral blood. The receptors derive from a man aged 40-55 years with primary liver carcinoma and hepatitis B virus infection. CDR3s include the opening cysteine and the closing phenylalanine or tryptophan. D genes are given only for firm matches. Rows may omit the clone size; those that give it use once, few, many or a size class.

TGCACCAGCAGCCCAGCCCGGTCGGGCGGTGCCGGGAGGTCAGATACGCAGTATTTT	CTSSPARSGGAGRSDTQYF	TRBD2	19	TRBJ2-3	TRBV4-1	.
TGCAGCGTCTGGGACGGTGACTCCTACGAGCAGTACTTC	CSVWDGDSYEQYF	.	13	TRBJ2-7	TRBV29-1	.
TGTGCCAGCAGTTTAGGATACGCAACTAATGAAAAACTGTTTTTT	CASSLGYATNEKLFF	.	15	TRBJ1-4	TRBV12-3/TRBV12-4	few
TGTGCCAGCAGCCATAACACCGGGACAGGGAACGAGCAGTACTTC	CASSHNTGTGNEQYF	TRBD1	15	TRBJ2-7	TRBV5-6	.
TGTGCCAGCAGGGAGACCCTAAGGGGCCGGATAAACACTGAAGCTTTCTTT	CASRETLRGRINTEAFF	.	17	TRBJ1-1	TRBV7-9	.
TGTGCCAGCAGCCCTGGCTCCTACGAGCAGTACTTC	CASSPGSYEQYF	.	12	TRBJ2-7	TRBV12-3/TRBV12-4	few
TGTGCCAGTAAGTCCAGGGGCGACACTGAAGCTTTCTTT	CASKSRGDTEAFF	.	13	TRBJ1-1	TRBV19	.
TGTGCCAGCAGCCGCTTGGGACTTGTCTCCTACCATGAGCAGTTCTTC	CASSRLGLVSYHEQFF	.	16	TRBJ2-1	TRBV14	.
TGCGCCAGCAGCCGGGGGGGTCCCATGTCCTACGAGCAGTACTTC	CASSRGGPMSYEQYF	TRBD2	15	TRBJ2-7	TRBV4-1	few
TGTGTCAGCAGTAAAGGTCGGGAGCAGTTCTTC	CVSSKGREQFF	.	11	TRBJ2-1	TRBV6-2/TRBV6-3	.
TGTGGCAGTCCCGGGCCCACTTCGGACATCGGGGAGCTGTTTTTT	CGSPGPTSDIGELFF	.	15	TRBJ2-2	TRBV6-5	once
TGCGCCAGCAGGGCGGGAGCGGTCATGAGCACCGGGGAGCTGTTTTTT	CASRAGAVMSTGELFF	TRBD2	16	TRBJ2-2	TRBV5-1	few
TGTGCCAGCAGCTTACAGGACACCGGGGAGCTGTTTTTT	CASSLQDTGELFF	.	13	TRBJ2-2	TRBV11-3	many
TGTGCCAGCAGTTTTCTGGCGGGAGGGTTCTCCGGGGAGCTGTTTTTT	CASSFLAGGFSGELFF	TRBD2	16	TRBJ2-2	TRBV12-3/TRBV12-4	.
TGTGCCAGCACTTCTTGGGGAAACTATGGCAACACCTTC	CASTSWGNYGNTF	.	13	TRBJ1-2	TRBV11-2	few
TGTGCCAGCAGTTGGATAGCGGGGGTCCAAGAGACCCAGTACTTC	CASSWIAGVQETQYF	TRBD2	15	TRBJ2-5	TRBV12-3/TRBV12-4	few
TGTGCCAGCAGGCGACAGGGAATCGTGGGAAAACTGTTTTTT	CASRRQGIVGKLFF	TRBD1	14	TRBJ1-4	TRBV13	.
TGTGCCAGCAGTTACGGAGCTAGCGGGAGGGCCTGGAGCGAGCAGTACTTC	CASSYGASGRAWSEQYF	TRBD2	17	TRBJ2-7	TRBV6-6	.
TGTGCCCGCAGCTTGGCGGCGACAGTCATGCAGGATACGCAGTATTTT	CARSLAATVMQDTQYF	.	16	TRBJ2-3	TRBV5-5	once
TGTGCCAGTAGTTTCAGACAGGCGTCTTACGAGCAGTACTTC	CASSFRQASYEQYF	.	14	TRBJ2-7	TRBV19	once
TGTGCCAGCAGCTTAGATCCAACTGCCTACAATGAGCAGTTCTTC	CASSLDPTAYNEQFF	.	15	TRBJ2-1	TRBV7-8	.
TGTGCCAGCAGCTTGTCATGGACTAGCGGGAGAGGTGAGCAGTTTTTC	CASSLSWTSGRGEQFF	TRBD2	16	TRBJ2-1	TRBV11-3	.
TGTGCCAGCAGTTACTTTGGGACTAGCGGAGAAGAGACCCAGTACTTC	CASSYFGTSGEETQYF	TRBD2	16	TRBJ2-5	TRBV6-6	few
TGTGCCAGCAGCTTACCAGATTGGAGCTCCTACGAGCAGTACTTC	CASSLPDWSSYEQYF	.	15	TRBJ2-7	TRBV7-8	few
TGCAGCGTTGCAAAGGTAGCGGGGGCATACAATGAGCAGTTCTTC	CSVAKVAGAYNEQFF	TRBD2	15	TRBJ2-1	TRBV29-1	few
TGTGCCATCAGTGAGTCGGTTGGCCCCAGCTTCTACAATGAGCAGTTCTTC	CAISESVGPSFYNEQFF	.	17	TRBJ2-1	TRBV10-3	.
TGTGCCATCAGTGCCTCGGGACCCACTGGGGAGCTGTTTTTT	CAISASGPTGELFF	.	14	TRBJ2-2	TRBV10-3	few
TGTGCCAGCAGTGAAGCGGGACCGGACTTGAATGAAAAACTGTTTTTT	CASSEAGPDLNEKLFF	.	16	TRBJ1-4	TRBV6-1	few
TGTACCAGCGGGTCCTCCAGTGAGCAGTTCTTC	CTSGSSSEQFF	.	11	TRBJ2-1	TRBV11-2	few
TGTGTCAGCAGCTCGGGGACAGGGGCAGGAGAGACCCAGTACTTC	CVSSSGTGAGETQYF	TRBD1	15	TRBJ2-5	TRBV5-5	.
TGTGCCAGCAGCCAGTTCGGGACAGGGACGAACACCGGGGAGCTGTTTTTT	CASSQFGTGTNTGELFF	TRBD1	17	TRBJ2-2	TRBV4-2	few
TGTGCCAGTGGGCTTCGAGGGGGCCCACAAGATACGCAGTATTTT	CASGLRGGPQDTQYF	TRBD1	15	TRBJ2-3	TRBV6-5	.
TGTGCCTGGAACCCGGGACTAGCGAAAAGAAATGAGCAGTTCTTC	CAWNPGLAKRNEQFF	TRBD2	15	TRBJ2-1	TRBV30	.
TGCAGCGTTGAGAGGCTTGGACACGGTGGGTGGAATGAGCAGTTCTTC	CSVERLGHGGWNEQFF	.	16	TRBJ2-1	TRBV29-1	few
TGTGCCAGCAGTTACCTAGCGGGAGAGTACGAGCAGTACTTC	CASSYLAGEYEQYF	TRBD2	14	TRBJ2-7	TRBV6-5	.
TGTGCCAGCAGTACCGGGACAGGGCAAGAGACCCAGTACTTC	CASSTGTGQETQYF	TRBD1	14	TRBJ2-5	TRBV6-5	.
TGTGCCAGCAGGCAAACGACAGGGGAAGGAGGGATAGATGGCTACACCTTC	CASRQTTGEGGIDGYTF	TRBD1	17	TRBJ1-2	TRBV6-5	few
TGTGCCAGCAGTAAACAGACAGGGGGGATCGGCTACACCTTC	CASSKQTGGIGYTF	TRBD1	14	TRBJ1-2	TRBV3-1	.
TGTGCCATCCAGGGTGATAACTATGGCTACACCTTC	CAIQGDNYGYTF	.	12	TRBJ1-2	TRBV6-1	.
TGTGCCAGCAGTTACTCGGCAGCCACAGATACGCAGTATTTT	CASSYSAATDTQYF	.	14	TRBJ2-3	TRBV6-5	.
TGTGTCAGCAGCTCGTCACGGACAGGGGGGACAGATACGCAGTATTTT	CVSSSSRTGGTDTQYF	TRBD1	16	TRBJ2-3	TRBV11-2	.
TGTGCCATCAGTGGACAGGGAGATAACAACTATGGCTACACCTTC	CAISGQGDNNYGYTF	TRBD1	15	TRBJ1-2	TRBV10-3	.
TGTGCCAGCAGTGTCGACATCAGCTACACCTTC	CASSVDISYTF	.	11	TRBJ1-2	TRBV25-1	.
TGCAGTGCTGGAGGGGGCTCTGGGGCCAACGTCCTGACTTTC	CSAGGGSGANVLTF	.	14	TRBJ2-6	TRBV20-1	.
TGTGCCAGCAGTTACCCCCTGGGAGTAGCCAGCACAGATACGCAGTATTTT	CASSYPLGVASTDTQYF	.	17	TRBJ2-3	TRBV6-6	.
TGCAGCGTTACCCTGCCCTACGAGCAGTACTTC	CSVTLPYEQYF	.	11	TRBJ2-7	TRBV29-1	.
TGTGCCAGCAGCTTAATAGGGCTCATCTCTGGGGCCAACGTCCTGACCTTC	CASSLIGLISGANVLTF	.	17	TRBJ2-6	TRBV11-2	once
TGTGCCGGTAGCCAGCGGTGGACTCCCCTAGGGGATGAGCAGTTCTTC	CAGSQRWTPLGDEQFF	.	16	TRBJ2-1	TRBV11-2	.
TGTGCCAGCAGCCAAGCTCCAGGGTTGCGCACTGAAGCTTTCTTT	CASSQAPGLRTEAFF	.	15	TRBJ1-1	TRBV14	.
TGTGCCAGCCCCCCCCCCGAGGGGATCTTCACTGGAAACACCATATATTTT	CASPPPEGIFTGNTIYF	.	17	TRBJ1-3	TRBV28	few
TGTGCCAGCAGCTTAGTTTACTACGAGCGCTACTTC	CASSLVYYERYF	.	12	TRBJ2-7	TRBV11-2	few
TGTGCCAGCAGTTCGTTGGAGGCCCAGTACTTC	CASSSLEAQYF	.	11	TRBJ2-5	TRBV6-5	once
TGTGCCAGCAGCCTAAGGGGTAGCGGCACAGATACGCAGTATTTT	CASSLRGSGTDTQYF	.	15	TRBJ2-3	TRBV7-8	few
TGCGCCAGCAGCCAAGCCCCACCGAACACTGAAGCTTTCTTT	CASSQAPPNTEAFF	.	14	TRBJ1-1	TRBV4-1	.
TGTGCCAGCAGTTACTCTCCAGGATTCACAGATACGCAGTATTTT	CASSYSPGFTDTQYF	.	15	TRBJ2-3	TRBV6-5	few
TGTGGCAGCGGCCTCAATGGAGACACCATATATTTT	CGSGLNGDTIYF	.	12	TRBJ1-3	TRBV11-2	.
TGCGCCAGCAGTCTGGATTGGACTAGCGGGAGGGCCTGGAATGAGCAGTTCTTC	CASSLDWTSGRAWNEQFF	TRBD2	18	TRBJ2-1	TRBV4-3	.